A selection of T cell receptor beta chains follows, all from one sample in a study of control samples from healthy donors and cancer patients. The method was immunoSEQ multiplex PCR; TCRdb's version includes in-frame clones alone and lacks a portion of them. The table includes about 120,000 clones, roughly 90% detected once. The sample comprised blood. The source of these receptors is a man between 45 and 60 years old in good health. Both conserved end residues are part of each CDR3. D genes are given only for firm matches. A clone size is listed for some rows: how often the clone was seen (once, few, many), or a class if it is expanded.

V: TRBV5-4; D: TRBD1; size: .; J: TRBJ1-6; DNA: TGTGCCAGCAGCTTGAAGGGGGCTCGTTCACCCCTCCACTTT; CDR3: CASSLKGARSPLHF
V: TRBV7-9; D: .; size: .; J: TRBJ1-2; DNA: TGTGCCAGCAGCAATAGGGCAGGTGGCTACACCTTC; CDR3: CASSNRAGGYTF
V: TRBV30; D: TRBD2; size: .; J: TRBJ2-3; DNA: TGTGCCTGGGCCACTAGCGGGGGGAAGCAGTATTTT; CDR3: CAWATSGGKQYF
V: TRBV7-9; D: .; size: .; J: TRBJ1-6; DNA: TGTGCCAGCAGCTTGGAGGGGGTTTCAGGATCACCCCTCCACTTT; CDR3: CASSLEGVSGSPLHF
V: TRBV9; D: .; size: .; J: TRBJ1-6; DNA: TGTGCCAGCAGAGCCACGGACAGTGCGAATTCACCCCTCCACTTT; CDR3: CASRATDSANSPLHF
V: TRBV18; D: .; size: once; J: TRBJ2-7; DNA: TGTGCCAGCTCACCTACCCGGGACACCCTCTACGAGCAGTACTTC; CDR3: CASSPTRDTLYEQYF
V: TRBV15; D: .; size: .; J: TRBJ1-6; DNA: TGTGCCACCAGCAGAGAAAAGGGCAGGGCGAATTCACCCCTCCACTTT; CDR3: CATSREKGRANSPLHF
V: TRBV5-4; D: .; size: .; J: TRBJ2-7; DNA: TGTGCCAGCAGCTTGACAAGAGGTTACGAGCAGTACTTC; CDR3: CASSLTRGYEQYF
V: TRBV6-5; D: .; size: .; J: TRBJ2-7; DNA: TGTGCCAGCAAATCCTACGAGCAGTACTTC; CDR3: CASKSYEQYF
V: TRBV6-2/TRBV6-3; D: TRBD1; size: .; J: TRBJ1-2; DNA: TGTGCCAGCAGTTACGTCCGGACAGGCGCTTTTCTCTATGGCTACACCTTC; CDR3: CASSYVRTGAFLYGYTF
V: TRBV9; D: .; size: .; J: TRBJ2-1; DNA: TGTGCCAGCAGCGTAGCGGCAGTTCCAGTAATCGGAAATGAGCAGTTCTTC; CDR3: CASSVAAVPVIGNEQFF
V: TRBV5-5; D: .; size: many; J: TRBJ2-7; DNA: TGTGCCAGCAGCTTTCTCCAGGGGTTGAGCTCCTACGAGCAGTACTTC; CDR3: CASSFLQGLSSYEQYF
V: TRBV6-6; D: .; size: .; J: TRBJ1-6; DNA: TGTGCCAGCAGTCCCTTGAGGGGGGCAGGTAATTCACCCCTCCACTTT; CDR3: CASSPLRGAGNSPLHF
V: TRBV19; D: .; size: .; J: TRBJ1-4; DNA: TGTGCCAGTAGTTTTTCCGTCGGGTCCGAGGGAGAAAAACTGTTTTTT; CDR3: CASSFSVGSEGEKLFF
V: TRBV7-6; D: TRBD1; size: .; J: TRBJ2-1; DNA: TGTGCCAGCAGCCCGGGACAGGCCGTATACAATGAGCAGTTCTTC; CDR3: CASSPGQAVYNEQFF
V: TRBV19; D: .; size: .; J: TRBJ1-5; DNA: TGTGCCAGTAGTATACGGGCAGGGCGAGGCAATCAGCCCCAGCATTTT; CDR3: CASSIRAGRGNQPQHF
V: TRBV19; D: TRBD1; size: .; J: TRBJ1-1; DNA: TGTGCCAGTAGTATAGATCTGGACAGGGGTAATTCTGAAGCTTTCTTT; CDR3: CASSIDLDRGNSEAFF
V: TRBV3-1/TRBV3-2; D: .; size: .; J: TRBJ1-2; DNA: TGTGCCAGCAGCTCCCGCGGGGCGGGTGCGGGAGACTATGGCTACACCTTC; CDR3: CASSSRGAGAGDYGYTF
V: TRBV21-1; D: .; size: .; J: TRBJ1-2; DNA: TGTGCCAGCAGCCCAAGACAGGGGAGGTATGGCTACACCTTC; CDR3: CASSPRQGRYGYTF
V: TRBV11-2; D: .; size: .; J: TRBJ1-1; DNA: TGTGCCAGCAGCTTAAGTTACACTGAAGCTTTCTTT; CDR3: CASSLSYTEAFF
V: TRBV6-5; D: TRBD1; size: .; J: TRBJ1-4; DNA: TGTGCCAGCAGCCTATCGACAGGGGAAGGGGAAAAACTGTTTTTT; CDR3: CASSLSTGEGEKLFF
V: TRBV4-2; D: .; size: .; J: TRBJ1-3; DNA: TGTGCCAGCAGCCAAGTGGGAACAGCCTTCTCTGGAAACACCATATATTTT; CDR3: CASSQVGTAFSGNTIYF
V: TRBV18; D: .; size: .; J: TRBJ1-1; DNA: TGTGCCAGCTCACCACAGGGGAACACTGAAGCTTTCTTT; CDR3: CASSPQGNTEAFF
V: TRBV5-4; D: .; size: .; J: TRBJ1-1; DNA: TGTGCCAGCAGCTTGGGGTCGACAGTAAACACTGAAGCTTTCTTT; CDR3: CASSLGSTVNTEAFF
V: TRBV29-1; D: .; size: once; J: TRBJ1-2; DNA: TGCAGCGTTGAAGAGGGGGGCGACTATGGCTACACCTTC; CDR3: CSVEEGGDYGYTF
V: TRBV7-2; D: TRBD1; size: .; J: TRBJ1-1; DNA: TGTGCCAGCAGCTCCCGGGACAGAATGAACACTGAAGCTTTCTTT; CDR3: CASSSRDRMNTEAFF
V: TRBV7-9; D: .; size: .; J: TRBJ1-1; DNA: TGTGCCAGCAGCTTAGGGGGCCTTCTGAACACTGAAGCTTTCTTT; CDR3: CASSLGGLLNTEAFF
V: TRBV6-1; D: TRBD2; size: once; J: TRBJ2-5; DNA: TGTGCCAGCAGTGATGTATTGACTAGCGGCCAAGAGACCCAGTACTTC; CDR3: CASSDVLTSGQETQYF
V: TRBV19; D: TRBD1; size: .; J: TRBJ1-5; DNA: TGTGCCAGTACTGACAGGGGGCTCGGCAATCAGCCCCAGCATTTT; CDR3: CASTDRGLGNQPQHF
V: TRBV6-5; D: .; size: once; J: TRBJ1-3; DNA: TGTGCCAGCAGTCCCCACCACTCTGGAAACACCATATATTTT; CDR3: CASSPHHSGNTIYF
V: TRBV27; D: .; size: .; J: TRBJ2-2; DNA: TGTGCCAGCAGACCAAGACTCGAGGCCACCGGGGAGCTGTTTTTT; CDR3: CASRPRLEATGELFF
V: TRBV4-3; D: .; size: .; J: TRBJ1-1; DNA: TGCGCCAGCAGCCATGGGGAGGGCATGAACACTGAAGCTTTCTTT; CDR3: CASSHGEGMNTEAFF
V: TRBV12-3/TRBV12-4; D: .; size: .; J: TRBJ1-4; DNA: TGTGCCAGTACTGCAGGGTGGGAAAAACTGTTTTTT; CDR3: CASTAGWEKLFF
V: TRBV5-1; D: TRBD1; size: few; J: TRBJ2-3; DNA: TGCGCCAGCAGCGCCGCGACAGGGTCCACAGATACGCAGTATTTT; CDR3: CASSAATGSTDTQYF
V: TRBV5-6; D: .; size: .; J: TRBJ1-2; DNA: TGTGCCAGCAGCTTAAGTAGAGAAGTAGGAGGCTATGGCTACACCTTC; CDR3: CASSLSREVGGYGYTF
V: TRBV2; D: .; size: few; J: TRBJ1-5; DNA: TGTGCCAGCAGTGTTCGGGGCAATCAGCCCCAGCATTTT; CDR3: CASSVRGNQPQHF
V: TRBV19; D: .; size: few; J: TRBJ1-1; DNA: TGTGCCACGCAAAATTGGGGGAACACTGAAGCTTTCTTT; CDR3: CATQNWGNTEAFF
V: TRBV6-6; D: TRBD2; size: .; J: TRBJ2-5; DNA: TGTGCCAGCAGTTGGGGACTAGCGGGGGAAGAGACCCAGTACTTC; CDR3: CASSWGLAGEETQYF
V: TRBV7-2; D: TRBD1; size: .; J: TRBJ1-4; DNA: TGTGCCAGCAGCTTAGGGACAGGGTGGGAAAAACTGTTTTTT; CDR3: CASSLGTGWEKLFF
V: TRBV5-4; D: .; size: .; J: TRBJ1-2; DNA: TGTGCCAGCAGCTTTCCTCAGGGATTTGAGGGCTACACCTTC; CDR3: CASSFPQGFEGYTF
V: TRBV6-5; D: TRBD1; size: .; J: TRBJ1-2; DNA: TGTGCCAGCAGCCTCACAGGGGGCGATGGCTACACCTTC; CDR3: CASSLTGGDGYTF
V: TRBV6-2/TRBV6-3; D: TRBD1; size: .; J: TRBJ2-2; DNA: TGTGCCAGCAGTGTCCGACAGGGGGTGATCACCGGGGAGCTGTTTTTT; CDR3: CASSVRQGVITGELFF
V: TRBV5-1; D: .; size: .; J: TRBJ1-3; DNA: TGCGCCAGCAGCTTGGACGGGATCGCTGGAAACACCATATATTTT; CDR3: CASSLDGIAGNTIYF